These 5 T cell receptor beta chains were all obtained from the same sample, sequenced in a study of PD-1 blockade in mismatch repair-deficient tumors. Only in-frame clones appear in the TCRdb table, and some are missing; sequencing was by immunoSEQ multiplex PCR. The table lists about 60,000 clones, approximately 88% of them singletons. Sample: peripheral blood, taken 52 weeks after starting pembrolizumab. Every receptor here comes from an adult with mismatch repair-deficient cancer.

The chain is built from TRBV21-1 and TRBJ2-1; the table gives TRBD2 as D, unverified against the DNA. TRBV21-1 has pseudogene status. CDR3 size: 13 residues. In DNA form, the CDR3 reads TGTGCCAGCAGCAAGCCACTAGGATGTGAGCAGTTCTTC. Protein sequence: CASSKPLGCEQFF.

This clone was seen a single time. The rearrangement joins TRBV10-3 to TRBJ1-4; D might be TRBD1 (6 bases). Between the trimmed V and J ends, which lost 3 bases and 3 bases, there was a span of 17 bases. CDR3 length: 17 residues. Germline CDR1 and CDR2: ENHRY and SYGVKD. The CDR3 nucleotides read TGTGCCATCAGTGACACCCGAAGGACAGCAGCTAATGAAAAACTGTTTTTT. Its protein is CAISDTRRTAANEKLFF.

This CDR3 is CASSPVRMGGSYEQYF. The CDR3, as DNA: TGCGCCAGCAGCCCGGTCCGGATGGGGGGCTCCTACGAGCAGTACTTC. The rearrangement joins TRBV4-1 to TRBJ2-7; a possible D gene is TRBD2 (6 bases). This CDR3 spans 16 amino acids. Between the trimmed V and J ends, which lost 4 bases and 0 bases, there was a span of 16 bases. Germline CDR1 reads MGHRA; CDR2 reads YSYEKL.

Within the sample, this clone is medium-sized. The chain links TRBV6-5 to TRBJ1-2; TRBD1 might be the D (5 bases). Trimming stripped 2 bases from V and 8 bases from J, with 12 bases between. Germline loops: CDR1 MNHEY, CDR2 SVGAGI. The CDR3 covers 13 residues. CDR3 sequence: CASSYTQGGGYTF. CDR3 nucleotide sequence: TGTGCCAGCAGTTACACCCAGGGCGGGGGCTACACCTTC.

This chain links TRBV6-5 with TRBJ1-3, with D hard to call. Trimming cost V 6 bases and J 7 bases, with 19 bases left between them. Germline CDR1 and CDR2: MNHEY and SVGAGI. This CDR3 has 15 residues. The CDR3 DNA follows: TGTGCCAGCAGCCAAGGACCGGCCACGGTTAACACCATATATTTT. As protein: CASSQGPATVNTIYF.